This passage covers 5 T cell receptor beta chains from one sample sequenced in a study of brain T cells in children with intractable seizures. Measured with immunoSEQ multiplex PCR; TCRdb has only the in-frame clones, and not every one. Among 340,000 or so clones, over 90% were seen once, and the ten largest hold around 5%. Time point indicated: blood from clinic visit 5 months post-surgery; TSC patient then seizure free. The sample consisted of peripheral blood, taken more than 4 months after surgery. The receptor set was obtained from a boy under three years old with tuberous sclerosis and intractable seizures.

This chain uses TRBV9 with TRBJ1-5, with a weak D call TRBD1 (5 bases). V was shortened by 4 bases and J by 4 bases, with 15 bases between the two germline ends. Germline lookup yields CDR1 SGDLS and CDR2 YYNGEE. This CDR3 contains 15 residues. The CDR3: CASSSVPGENQPQHF. CDR3 DNA sequence: TGTGCCAGCAGCTCCGTTCCGGGGGAGAATCAGCCCCAGCATTTT.

The sample holds one count of this clone. This chain joins TRBV4-1 and TRBJ2-7; 8 bases are shared with TRBD1. The CDR3 sequence is 16 residues long. Trimming removed 0 bases from V and 3 bases from J; junction bases left unmatched: 7. CDR1 is MGHRA and CDR2 is YSYEKL in the germline V gene. CDR3 in amino acids: CASSQEPRDRFYEQYF. For the CDR3, the DNA is TGCGCCAGCAGCCAAGAACCAAGGGACAGGTTCTACGAGCAGTACTTC.

V gene TRBV10-2 combines with J gene TRBJ2-2; no clear D. Germline CDR1 is WSHSY and CDR2 is SAAADI. The CDR3 covers 14 residues. V dropped 5 bases and J dropped 4 bases, with 11 bases sitting between them. CDR3 bases: TGCGCCAGCAGTCTTAGGACGGGCACCGGGGAGCTGTTTTTT. This encodes CASSLRTGTGELFF.

Regarding this clone: This sample includes further DNA sequences coding for the same CDR3. This chain connects TRBV5-1 to TRBJ2-1; a possible D gene is TRBD2 (5 bases). V shed 0 bases and J shed 8 bases, with 9 bases lying between them. Germline CDR1 and CDR2: SGHRS and YFSETQ. The CDR3 totals 13 residues. The CDR3 nucleotides read TGCGCCAGCAGCTTGGGGGTGCGGGATGAGCAGTTCTTC. Amino acids: CASSLGVRDEQFF.

The V call is TRBV30, the J call TRBJ1-1; 9 positions match TRBD1. J gave up 7 bases and V 2 bases, and 5 bases lay outside the gene matches. The CDR3 is 13 amino acids. The germline V gene has CDR1 GTSNPN and CDR2 SVGIG (reference sequence). CDR3 coding DNA: TGTGCCTGGAGTTATGACAGGGGGGGTGAAGCTTTCTTT. This sequence encodes CAWSYDRGGEAFF.